A single sample gave rise to the 10 T cell receptor beta chains below, sequenced in a study of shared clonotypes between healthy human individuals. Naive CD8 cells lacked CD45RO and underwent positive selection for CCR7, leaving out terminally differentiated effector memory CD45RA+ cells. Only in-frame clones appear in the TCRdb table, and some are missing; sequencing was by immunoSEQ multiplex PCR. This table has about 2.1 million clones, 90% to 95% appearing once. Sequenced material: naive CD8+ T cells from PBMCs. All receptors derive from a man aged 18 to 30 in good health. Some clones in this sample may be carry-over from other donors' samples.

This clone was picked up one time. Within the sample, other DNA sequences also encode this same CDR3. V and J are TRBV9 and TRBJ2-3, with 7 bases that match TRBD1. V shed 4 bases and J 1 base; nucleotides not matched to a gene: 3. This CDR3 has 14 residues. Germline-derived CDR1 and CDR2 are SGDLS and YYNGEE. The CDR3 region is CASSQGQGTDTQYF. The DNA for the CDR3 is TGTGCCAGCAGCCAAGGACAGGGCACAGATACGCAGTATTTT. Supplemented by reference TRBV9 and TRBJ2-3, the full variable domain reads DSGVTQTPKHLITATGQRVTLRCSPRSGDLSVYWYQQSLDQGLQFLIQYYNGEERAKGNILERFSAQQFPDLHSELNLSSLELGDSALYFCASSQGQGTDTQYFGPGTRLTVL.

The V gene is TRBV27, the J gene TRBJ2-5; 7 bases match TRBD1. Germline CDR1 is MNHEY and CDR2 is SMNVEV (reference sequence). The junction had 4 bases not matched to a gene; V was cut back by 5 bases and J by 1 base. The CDR3 is 14 amino acids. CDR3 residues: CASSTWDSQETQYF. The DNA of the CDR3 is TGTGCCAGCAGTACTTGGGACAGCCAAGAGACCCAGTACTTC.

For this clone: The sample holds other DNA sequences that translate to the same CDR3. The rearrangement joins TRBV5-6 to TRBJ1-1; possibly TRBD1 for D (6 bases). Trimming cost V 3 bases and J 1 base, with 7 bases left between them. The germline V gene encodes CDR1 SGHDT and CDR2 YYEEEE. The CDR3 has 13 residues. CDR3 nucleotide sequence: TGTGCCAGCAGCTCACAGGGGAACACTGAAGCTTTCTTT. This translates into CASSSQGNTEAFF.

The chain carries TRBV5-6 and TRBJ2-1, with 8 bases that match TRBD1. Germline CDR1 SGHDT, CDR2 YYEEEE. The CDR3 is made up of 13 amino acids. V lost 2 bases, J lost 5 bases, and 0 bases stayed unmatched. This CDR3 reads CASSLQGDNEQFF. The CDR3 DNA reads as TGTGCCAGCAGCTTACAGGGGGACAATGAGCAGTTCTTC.

The V and J genes are TRBV5-6 and TRBJ2-3, with TRBD1 as a possible D gene (5 bases). There are 15 residues in the CDR3. The V end was cut by 4 bases, the J end by 0 bases, with 12 bases between. Per the germline V gene, CDR1 is SGHDT and CDR2 is YYEEEE. CDR3 DNA sequence: TGTGCCAGCAGCCCACGGACACAGAGCACAGATACGCAGTATTTT. Translation gives CASSPRTQSTDTQYF.

V usage is TRBV11-2 and J usage is TRBJ1-2; D unresolved. CDR1 SGHAT and CDR2 FQNNGV come from the germline V gene. V was clipped by 1 base and J by 3 bases, with 12 bases between them. The CDR3 covers 15 residues. In DNA form, the CDR3 reads TGTGCCAGCAGCTTAGGCCCTTTGGGCGACTATGGCTACACCTTC. Protein: CASSLGPLGDYGYTF.

Concerning this clone itself: This sample also contains other DNA sequences that code for the same CDR3. This chain connects TRBV6-6 to TRBJ2-3, with D possibly being TRBD2 (5 bases). CDR1 is MNHNY and CDR2 is SVGAGI in the germline V gene (reference sequence). The CDR3 runs to 13 residues. V gave up 0 bases and J gave up 4 bases, with 5 bases separating them. CDR3 protein: CASSYSGADTQYF. CDR3 nucleotide sequence: TGTGCCAGCAGTTACTCGGGAGCAGATACGCAGTATTTT.

The chain employs TRBV7-6 and TRBJ2-6; maybe TRBD2 (6 bases). The CDR3 spans 22 residues. Per germline, CDR1 SGHVS and CDR2 FNYEAQ. V was trimmed by 3 bases and J by 0 bases, leaving 27 bases between them. The CDR3 bases are TGTGCCAGCAGCTTGGATTCTCTTGCTGGGGGGTTGAAGAACTCTGGGGCCAACGTCCTGACTTTC. This gives the protein CASSLDSLAGGLKNSGANVLTF.

The chain carries TRBV5-6 and TRBJ2-1, with 9 positions matching TRBD1. V shed 5 bases and J 9 bases; nucleotides not matched to a gene: 12. The CDR3 runs 15 residues. Germline values: CDR1 SGHDT, CDR2 YYEEEE. The CDR3 reads CASSSRDRAFVEQFF. CDR3 bases: TGTGCCAGCAGTTCCCGGGACAGGGCGTTTGTTGAGCAGTTCTTC.

This clone was seen a few times. The rearrangement joins TRBV2 to TRBJ2-7, with D perhaps matching TRBD1 (6 bases). The CDR3 loop spans 14 amino acids. Per the germline V gene, CDR1 is SNHLY and CDR2 is FYNNEI. Trimming left V 6 bases short and J 6 bases short, with 18 bases between. The CDR3 DNA sequence: TGTGCCAGCAGCTCGGGACATCGGGTAGGCGAGCAGTACTTC. It codes for CASSSGHRVGEQYF.